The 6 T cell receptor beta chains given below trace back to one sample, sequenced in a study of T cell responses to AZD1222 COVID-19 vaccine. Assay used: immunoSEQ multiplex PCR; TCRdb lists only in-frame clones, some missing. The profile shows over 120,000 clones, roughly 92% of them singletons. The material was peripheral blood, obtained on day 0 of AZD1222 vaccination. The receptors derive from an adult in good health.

CDR3 DNA sequence: TGCGCCAGCAGCTTGGGTTGGGCTGAAGCTTTCTTT. Its translation is CASSLGWAEAFF. The chain recombines TRBV5-1 with TRBJ1-1; D is unclear. Trimming stripped 0 bases from V and 6 bases from J, with 6 bases between. The CDR3 sequence is 12 residues long. The germline CDR1 and CDR2 sequences are SGHRS and YFSETQ.

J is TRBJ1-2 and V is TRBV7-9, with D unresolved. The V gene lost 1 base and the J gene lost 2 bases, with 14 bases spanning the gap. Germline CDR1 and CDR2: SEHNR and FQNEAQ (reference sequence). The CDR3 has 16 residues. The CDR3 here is CASSLGAVRRNYGYTF. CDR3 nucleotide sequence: TGTGCCAGCAGCTTAGGGGCCGTCAGAAGAAACTATGGCTACACCTTC.

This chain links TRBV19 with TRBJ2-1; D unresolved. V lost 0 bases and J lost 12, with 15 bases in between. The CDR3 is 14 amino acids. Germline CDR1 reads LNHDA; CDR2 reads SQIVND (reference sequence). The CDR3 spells CASSIDHTATWQFF. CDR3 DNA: TGTGCCAGTAGTATAGACCATACCGCAACTTGGCAGTTCTTC.

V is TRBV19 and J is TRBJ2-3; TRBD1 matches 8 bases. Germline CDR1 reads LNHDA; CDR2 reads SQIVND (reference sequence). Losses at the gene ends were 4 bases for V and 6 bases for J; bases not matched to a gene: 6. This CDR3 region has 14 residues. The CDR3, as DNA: TGTGCCAGTAGTACCCGGACAGGGTCCGATACGCAGTATTTT. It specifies CASSTRTGSDTQYF.

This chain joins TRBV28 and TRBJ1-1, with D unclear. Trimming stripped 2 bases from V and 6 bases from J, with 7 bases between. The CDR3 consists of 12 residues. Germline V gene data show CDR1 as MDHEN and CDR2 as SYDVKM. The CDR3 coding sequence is TGTGCCAGCAGTTTAAAAAGGCCTGAAGCTTTCTTT. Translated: CASSLKRPEAFF.

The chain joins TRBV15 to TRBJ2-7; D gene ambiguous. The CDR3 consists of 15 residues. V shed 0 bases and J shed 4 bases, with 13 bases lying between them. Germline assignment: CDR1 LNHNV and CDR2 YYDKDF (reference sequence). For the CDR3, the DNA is TGTGCCACCAGCAGAGAGAAAGCGCTGACGTACGAGCAGTACTTC. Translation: CATSREKALTYEQYF.